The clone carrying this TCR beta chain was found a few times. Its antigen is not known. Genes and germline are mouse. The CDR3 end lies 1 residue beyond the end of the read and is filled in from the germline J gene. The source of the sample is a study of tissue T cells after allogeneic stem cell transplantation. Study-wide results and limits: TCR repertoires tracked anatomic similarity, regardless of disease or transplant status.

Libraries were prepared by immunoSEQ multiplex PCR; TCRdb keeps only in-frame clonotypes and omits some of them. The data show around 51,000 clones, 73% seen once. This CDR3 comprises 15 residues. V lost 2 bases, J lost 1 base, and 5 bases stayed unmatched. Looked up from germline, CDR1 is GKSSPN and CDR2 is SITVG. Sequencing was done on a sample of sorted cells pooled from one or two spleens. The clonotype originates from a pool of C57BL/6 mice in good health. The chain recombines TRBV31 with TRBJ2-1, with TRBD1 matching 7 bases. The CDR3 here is CAWSSPDRNYAEQFF. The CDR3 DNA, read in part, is TGTGCCTGGAGTTCCCCGGACAGGAACTATGCTGAGCAGTTC.